The rows below give T cell receptor beta chains drawn from one sample of a study of cytotoxic CD8 clonotypes in ibrutinib-treated CLL. Using immunoSEQ multiplex PCR, the repertoire was profiled, and TCRdb retains in-frame clones only, with some absent. In the table there are some 70,000 clones, about 64% of which are singletons. Sequenced here: PBMCs, sampled after 12 months of ibrutinib treatment. The origin of the receptors is a human donor with chronic lymphocytic leukemia. The CDR3 runs from the conserved cysteine through the conserved F or W. D genes are given only for firm matches. The size field is filled for only some rows; it gives once, few, many or a size class.

few | TRBJ1-4 | - | TRBV28 | CASSSGQMIEKLFF | TGTGCCAGCAGTTCAGGACAGATGATTGAAAAACTGTTTTTT
few | TRBJ1-3 | - | TRBV18 | CASSPAQSSGNTIYF | TGTGCCAGCTCACCGGCGCAGAGCTCTGGAAACACCATATATTTT
- | TRBJ1-2 | TRBD1 | TRBV9 | CASSVAGTADYGYTF | TGTGCCAGCAGCGTAGCTGGGACAGCCGACTATGGCTACACCTTC
- | TRBJ1-6 | - | TRBV13 | CASSEGRYNSPLHF | TGTGCCAGCAGCGAAGGGAGATACAATTCACCCCTCCACTTT
few | TRBJ1-6 | - | TRBV5-1 | CASRRIGVEHSPLHF | TGCGCCAGCAGGCGCATAGGTGTTGAGCATTCACCCCTCCACTTT
- | TRBJ1-2 | - | TRBV4-1 | CASSQDRGPGYGYTF | TGCGCCAGCAGCCAAGACAGGGGCCCAGGCTATGGCTACACCTTC
- | TRBJ1-5 | TRBD1 | TRBV27 | CASSLVGQGGSSGNQPQHF | TGTGCCAGCAGTTTAGTGGGACAGGGAGGGTCGAGCGGCAATCAGCCCCAGCATTTT
- | TRBJ1-1 | - | TRBV11-2 | CASSLGIGPEAFF | TGTGCCAGCAGCTTAGGAATAGGGCCAGAAGCTTTCTTT
- | TRBJ2-7 | - | TRBV4-2 | CASSQDLSGNYEQYF | TGTGCCAGCAGCCAAGATCTGTCTGGGAACTACGAGCAGTACTTC
- | TRBJ2-5 | - | TRBV19 | CATRRTGRREETQYF | TGCGCCACCAGGCGAACAGGGCGAAGAGAAGAGACCCAGTACTTC
- | TRBJ2-7 | TRBD1 | TRBV5-4 | CASSWDRVDEQYF | TGTGCCAGCAGCTGGGACAGGGTCGACGAGCAGTACTTC
few | TRBJ2-7 | - | TRBV29-1 | CSVGIVVGEQYF | TGCAGCGTTGGCATAGTGGTAGGCGAGCAGTACTTC
- | TRBJ1-2 | TRBD1 | TRBV6-5 | CASSTGTAYGYTF | TGTGCCAGCAGTACCGGGACAGCCTATGGCTACACCTTC
once | TRBJ2-1 | TRBD1 | TRBV4-1 | CASSQIQGGAYNEQFF | TGCGCCAGCAGCCAAATACAGGGGGGTGCCTACAATGAGCAGTTCTTC
- | TRBJ1-1 | - | TRBV5-4 | CASSSPRVLNTEAFF | TGTGCCAGCAGCTCCCCCAGGGTCCTGAACACTGAAGCTTTCTTT
- | TRBJ2-1 | - | TRBV6-8 | CASSHDGSSYNEQFF | TGTGCCAGCAGTCACGACGGGAGCTCCTACAATGAGCAGTTCTTC
- | TRBJ2-7 | - | TRBV7-3 | CASSARRGYEQYF | TGTGCCAGCAGCGCTCGGAGGGGCTACGAGCAGTACTTC
- | TRBJ1-4 | TRBD1 | TRBV9 | CASSVGQGANEKLFF | TGTGCCAGCAGCGTCGGACAGGGCGCTAATGAAAAACTGTTTTTT
- | TRBJ2-3 | TRBD1 | TRBV6-1 | CASSGGDRTDTQYF | TGTGCCAGCAGTGGAGGGGACAGAACAGATACGCAGTATTTT
- | TRBJ2-5 | - | TRBV28 | CASSSGYRETQYF | TGTGCCAGCAGTTCCGGGTACAGAGAGACCCAGTACTTC
- | TRBJ1-1 | TRBD1 | TRBV10-3 | CAISDGRGLSEAFF | TGTGCCATCAGTGACGGCAGGGGGTTATCTGAAGCTTTCTTT
- | TRBJ1-1 | - | TRBV23-1 | CASSHPSDRGCEAFF | TGCGCCAGCAGTCACCCCTCCGACAGAGGCTGTGAAGCTTTCTTT
few | TRBJ2-1 | TRBD2 | TRBV7-9 | CASSLGSGGHNEQFF | TGTGCCAGCAGCTTAGGTAGCGGGGGCCACAATGAGCAGTTCTTC
- | TRBJ1-4 | - | TRBV7-8 | CASSLAGGANEKLFF | TGTGCCAGCAGCTTAGCGGGGGGCGCCAATGAAAAACTGTTTTTT
- | TRBJ1-6 | - | TRBV9 | CASSDRNRASPLHF | TGTGCCAGCAGCGACCGGAACAGGGCTTCACCCCTCCACTTT
- | TRBJ1-3 | - | TRBV9 | CASSPMGFSGNTIYF | TGTGCCAGCAGCCCCATGGGGTTCTCTGGAAACACCATATATTTT
- | TRBJ2-1 | - | TRBV5-1 | CASSYQRADYNEQFF | TGCGCCAGCAGCTACCAGCGGGCGGACTACAATGAGCAGTTCTTC
few | TRBJ2-7 | - | TRBV2 | CASSGLSSGFSYEQYF | TGTGCCAGCAGTGGCCTTTCATCAGGTTTTTCCTACGAGCAGTACTTC
few | TRBJ1-6 | - | TRBV2 | CASSGSSPLHF | TGTGCCAGCAGCGGCTCCTCACCCCTCCACTTT
- | TRBJ2-7 | - | TRBV6-1 | CASSAEGPAYEQYF | TGTGCCAGCAGTGCCGAGGGGCCCGCCTACGAGCAGTACTTC
- | TRBJ2-1 | - | TRBV4-3 | CASSQEGNTYNEQFF | TGCGCCAGCAGCCAAGAGGGAAATACCTACAATGAGCAGTTCTTC
few | TRBJ1-2 | TRBD1 | TRBV6-1 | CASSVNRGREGYTF | TGTGCCAGCAGTGTAAACAGGGGGCGCGAGGGCTACACCTTC
- | TRBJ1-2 | - | TRBV27 | CASSFLPWDGGGGYTF | TGTGCCAGCAGTTTTCTTCCCTGGGACGGAGGGGGTGGCTACACCTTC
few | TRBJ1-4 | - | TRBV18 | CASSPENEKLFF | TGTGCCAGCTCACCAGAGAATGAAAAACTGTTTTTT
few | TRBJ1-4 | TRBD1 | TRBV28 | CASSLRGTGEKLFF | TGTGCCAGCAGTCTGAGGGGGACAGGGGAAAAACTGTTTTTT
- | TRBJ1-5 | - | TRBV6-6 | CASSYSSGSSNQPQHF | TGTGCCAGCAGTTACTCTTCAGGGAGTAGCAATCAGCCCCAGCATTTT
- | TRBJ2-1 | TRBD1 | TRBV27 | CASRTGTLYNEQFF | TGTGCCAGCCGGACAGGGACCCTTTACAATGAGCAGTTCTTC
- | TRBJ2-7 | - | TRBV5-1 | CASSLRGATSYEQYF | TGCGCCAGCAGCTTGAGGGGGGCTACGTCCTACGAGCAGTACTTC
- | TRBJ1-5 | - | TRBV6-1 | CASIPGLTEGQPQHF | TGTGCCAGCATTCCGGGACTAACTGAAGGGCAGCCCCAGCATTTT
once | TRBJ2-3 | - | TRBV5-1 | CASSPVWGLGTDTQYF | TGCGCCAGCAGCCCTGTCTGGGGCTTGGGCACAGATACGCAGTATTTT
- | TRBJ1-1 | TRBD1 | TRBV6-5 | CASSPSGQMNTEAFF | TGTGCCAGCAGTCCTTCGGGACAGATGAACACTGAAGCTTTCTTT
- | TRBJ2-4 | TRBD2 | TRBV18 | CASSPGGEGIQYF | TGTGCCAGCTCACCAGGCGGGGAGGGCATTCAGTACTTC
- | TRBJ2-1 | TRBD2 | TRBV18 | CASSPRELAGSNEQFF | TGTGCCAGCTCACCACGTGAACTAGCGGGTTCCAATGAGCAGTTCTTC
- | TRBJ2-7 | - | TRBV2 | CATSDSIDYEQYF | TGTGCCACCTCAGACAGCATCGACTACGAGCAGTACTTC
many | TRBJ2-5 | TRBD1 | TRBV19 | CASSFGQGLGETQYF | TGTGCCAGTAGCTTCGGACAGGGTCTCGGAGAGACCCAGTACTTC
- | TRBJ2-7 | - | TRBV12-1 | CASSFPGDGNYEQYF | TGTGCCAGCAGCTTTCCTGGGGACGGAAATTACGAGCAGTACTTC